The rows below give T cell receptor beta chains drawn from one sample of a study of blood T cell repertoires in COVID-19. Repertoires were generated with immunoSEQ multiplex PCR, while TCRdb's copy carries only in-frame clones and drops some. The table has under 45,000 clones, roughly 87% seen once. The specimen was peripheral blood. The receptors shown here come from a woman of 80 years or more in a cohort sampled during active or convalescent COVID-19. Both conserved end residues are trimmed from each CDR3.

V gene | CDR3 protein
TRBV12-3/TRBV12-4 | ASRRSGGYT
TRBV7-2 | ASSGQGAYETQY
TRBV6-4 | ASSAPGGAYQPQH
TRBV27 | ASSSGGRRDEF
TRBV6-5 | ASRAGTGKWNEQF
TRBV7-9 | ASGLAGLETQY
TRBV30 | AWSASRYTIY
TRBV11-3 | ASTPSGNHGELF
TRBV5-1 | ASSLGRTSGVSEQY
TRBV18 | ASSPPTQSSGNTIY
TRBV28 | ASSLGQGTRDTEAF
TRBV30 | AWSLSPLAGGLSSYNEQF
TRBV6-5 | ASGLAGNKNIQY
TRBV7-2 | ASSLASGRQGNEQF
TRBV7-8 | ASNMGLAGGSDTQY
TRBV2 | ASTEGRGGTQY
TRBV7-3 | ASSLGGLNSGQPQH
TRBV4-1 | ASSLPGATDTQY
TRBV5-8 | ASRLLAEYTGELF